This T cell receptor beta chain was documented in a study of identical twins. Notes on the study in general: The abundant beta clonotypes from cord blood had fewer insertions, and memory repertoires had none of this. Invariant MAIT and iNKT cells may have partly biased zero-insertion analyses.

This clonotype was seen only a few times. Its antigen is still unknown. The V gene's germline CDR1 is SGHVS and CDR2 FQNEAQ. Trimming stripped 0 bases from V and 4 bases from J, with 19 bases between. The CDR3 loop spans 17 amino acids. TCRdb re-called the 5' RACE reads through MiXCR, storing one row per CDR3 protein. The sample gives about 720,000 distinct CDR3 sequences, 18% of which show up once; about an eighth is in the top ten. This same sample was also part of a study on T cells expressing NK-cell markers. According to that study: There remained a lack of clarity about HCMV specificity of expanded NKG2C+ T cell clones.

This TCR derives from a woman aged 18-29 years in good health. The chain carries TRBV7-8 and TRBJ2-7, with D possibly being TRBD1 (5 bases). The sample taken for sequencing was PBMCs. CDR3 coding DNA: TGTGCCAGCAGCTTAGCGTCGGCAGGGTTACTCCTGTACGAGCAGTACTTC. Encoded protein: CASSLASAGLLLYEQYF.